This T cell receptor (beta chain) was obtained from a study of cytomegalovirus exposure and HLA in healthy donors. This clone was found a few times. The CDR3 consists of 15 residues. CDR1 is SGHAT, CDR2 FQNNGV, per germline. Losses at the gene ends were 6 bases for V and 7 bases for J; bases not matched to a gene: 11. Researchers ran the PCR with 60 Vbeta and 13 Jbeta primers. Profiling relied on immunoSEQ multiplex PCR, and the TCRdb table lists in-frame clones only, not all of them. This sample has roughly 65,000 clones; 65% to 80% occur once, and the top ten carry less than 20%. The sequenced sample consisted of PBMCs. The chain recombines TRBV11-2 with TRBJ2-7, with 11 bases matching TRBD2. The origin of this receptor is a man aged 35 to 55 in good health and CMV-seropositive. Here the CDR3 reads CASRSTSGRNGEQYF. The CDR3 region has the DNA TGTGCCAGCAGGAGTACTAGCGGGAGAAATGGTGAGCAGTACTTC.